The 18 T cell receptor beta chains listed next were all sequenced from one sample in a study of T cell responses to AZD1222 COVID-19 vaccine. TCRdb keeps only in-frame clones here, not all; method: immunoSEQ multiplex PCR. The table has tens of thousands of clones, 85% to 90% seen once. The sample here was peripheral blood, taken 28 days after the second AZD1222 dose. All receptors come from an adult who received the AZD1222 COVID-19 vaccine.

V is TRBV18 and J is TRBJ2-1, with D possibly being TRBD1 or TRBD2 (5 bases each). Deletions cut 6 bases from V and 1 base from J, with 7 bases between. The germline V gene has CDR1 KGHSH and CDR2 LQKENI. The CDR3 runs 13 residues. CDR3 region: CASSGESYNEQFF. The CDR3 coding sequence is TGTGCCAGCTCGGGGGAATCCTACAATGAGCAGTTCTTC.

DNA for the CDR3: TGTGCCAGCAGTTTGTTAGGCCGGGGGGGACAAGAGACCCAGTACTTC. It translates to CASSLLGRGGQETQYF. The gene calls are TRBV6-5 and TRBJ2-5; 8 bases line up with TRBD2. With V trimmed by 4 bases and J by 2 bases, 9 bases remained unmatched. In germline, CDR1 is MNHEY, CDR2 SVGAGI. This CDR3 spans 16 amino acids.

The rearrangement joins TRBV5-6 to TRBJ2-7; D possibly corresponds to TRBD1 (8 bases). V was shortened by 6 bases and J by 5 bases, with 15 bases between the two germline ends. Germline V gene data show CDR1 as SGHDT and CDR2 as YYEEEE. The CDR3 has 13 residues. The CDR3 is CASNRGGYHEQYF. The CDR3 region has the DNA TGTGCCAGCAACAGGGGGGGGTACCACGAGCAGTACTTC.

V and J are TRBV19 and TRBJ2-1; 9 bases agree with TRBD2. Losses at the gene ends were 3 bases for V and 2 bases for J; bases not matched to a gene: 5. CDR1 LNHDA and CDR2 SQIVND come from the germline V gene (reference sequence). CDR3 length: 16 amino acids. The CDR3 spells CASSMLSSGTYNEQFF. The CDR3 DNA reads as TGTGCCAGTAGTATGTTGTCTAGCGGGACCTACAATGAGCAGTTCTTC. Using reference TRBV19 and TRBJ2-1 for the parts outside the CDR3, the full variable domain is DGGITQSPKYLFRKEGQNVTLSCEQNLNHDAMYWYRQDPGQGLRLIYYSQIVNDFQKGDIAEGYSVSREKKESFPLTVTSAQKNPTAFYLCASSMLSSGTYNEQFFGPGTRLTVL.

CDR3 amino acids: CASSAGQPLTGELFF. DNA of the CDR3: TGTGCCAGTAGTGCGGGACAACCACTCACCGGGGAGCTGTTTTTT. V gene TRBV19 combines with J gene TRBJ2-2; the D gene could be TRBD1 or TRBD2 (6 bases each). This CDR3 spans 15 amino acids. Germline assignment: CDR1 LNHDA and CDR2 SQIVND (reference sequence). V gave up 5 bases and J gave up 4 bases, with 14 bases separating them.

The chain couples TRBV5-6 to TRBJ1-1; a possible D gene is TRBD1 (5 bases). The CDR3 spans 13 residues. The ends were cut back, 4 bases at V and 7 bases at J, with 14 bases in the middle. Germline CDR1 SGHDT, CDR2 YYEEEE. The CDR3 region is CASSPGTGGEAFF. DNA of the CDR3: TGTGCCAGCAGCCCCGGGACGGGCGGTGAAGCTTTCTTT.

For the CDR3, the DNA is TGCGCCAGCAGCTTTGACGCCGCAACTAACTATGGCTACACCTTC. Translating gives CASSFDAATNYGYTF. The chain uses TRBV5-1 and TRBJ1-2; D call uncertain. V dropped 2 bases and J dropped 0 bases, with 11 bases sitting between them. The CDR3 covers 15 residues. Germline CDR1 is SGHRS and CDR2 is YFSETQ.

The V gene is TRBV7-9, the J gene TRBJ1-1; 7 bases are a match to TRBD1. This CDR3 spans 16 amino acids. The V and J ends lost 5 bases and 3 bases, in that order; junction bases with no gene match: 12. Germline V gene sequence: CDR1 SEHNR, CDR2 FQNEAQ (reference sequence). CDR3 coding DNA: TGTGCCAGCAGCCATCGACCACAGGGGCGAGACACTGAAGCTTTCTTT. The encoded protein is CASSHRPQGRDTEAFF.

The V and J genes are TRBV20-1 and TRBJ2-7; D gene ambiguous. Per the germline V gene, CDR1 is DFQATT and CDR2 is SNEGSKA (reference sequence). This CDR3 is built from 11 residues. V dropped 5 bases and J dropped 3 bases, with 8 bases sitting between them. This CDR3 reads CSAFWGYEQYF. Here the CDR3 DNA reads TGCAGTGCTTTCTGGGGCTACGAGCAGTACTTC.

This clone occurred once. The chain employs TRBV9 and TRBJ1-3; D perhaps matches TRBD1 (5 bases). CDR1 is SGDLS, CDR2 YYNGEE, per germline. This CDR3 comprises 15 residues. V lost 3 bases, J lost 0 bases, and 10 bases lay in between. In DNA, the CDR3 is TGTGCCAGCAGCGCAACAGGCTACTCTGGAAACACCATATATTTT. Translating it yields CASSATGYSGNTIYF.

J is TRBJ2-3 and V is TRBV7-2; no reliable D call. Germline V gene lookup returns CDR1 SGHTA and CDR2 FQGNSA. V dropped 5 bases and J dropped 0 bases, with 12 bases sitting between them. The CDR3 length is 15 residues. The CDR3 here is CASSPRHLSTDTQYF. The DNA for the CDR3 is TGTGCCAGCAGCCCCAGACACCTCAGCACAGATACGCAGTATTTT.

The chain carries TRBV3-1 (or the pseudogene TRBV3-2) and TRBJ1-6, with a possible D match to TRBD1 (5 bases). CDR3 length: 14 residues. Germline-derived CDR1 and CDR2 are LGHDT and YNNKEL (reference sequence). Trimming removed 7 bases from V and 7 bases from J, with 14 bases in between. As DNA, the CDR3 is TGTGCCAGCAAGCGGAGAGGGGCGAATTCACCCCTCCACTTT. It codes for CASKRRGANSPLHF.

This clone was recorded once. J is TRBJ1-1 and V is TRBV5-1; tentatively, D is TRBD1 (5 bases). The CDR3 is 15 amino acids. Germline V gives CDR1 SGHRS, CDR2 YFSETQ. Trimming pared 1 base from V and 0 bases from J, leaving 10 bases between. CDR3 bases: TGCGCCAGCAGCTTGACAGGCAAGTTGAACACTGAAGCTTTCTTT. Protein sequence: CASSLTGKLNTEAFF.

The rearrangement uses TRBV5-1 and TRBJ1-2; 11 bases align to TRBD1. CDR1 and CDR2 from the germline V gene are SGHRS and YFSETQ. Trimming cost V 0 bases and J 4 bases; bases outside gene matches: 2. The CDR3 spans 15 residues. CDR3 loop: CASSLGTGGPYGYTF. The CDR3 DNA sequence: TGCGCCAGCAGCTTGGGGACAGGGGGCCCCTATGGCTACACCTTC.

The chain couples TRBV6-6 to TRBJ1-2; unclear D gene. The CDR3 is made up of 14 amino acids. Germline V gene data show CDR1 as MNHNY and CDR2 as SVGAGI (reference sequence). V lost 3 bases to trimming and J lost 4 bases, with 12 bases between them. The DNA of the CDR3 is TGTGCCAGCAGTTATGGCCAGTTGGGCTATGGCTACACCTTC. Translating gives CASSYGQLGYGYTF.

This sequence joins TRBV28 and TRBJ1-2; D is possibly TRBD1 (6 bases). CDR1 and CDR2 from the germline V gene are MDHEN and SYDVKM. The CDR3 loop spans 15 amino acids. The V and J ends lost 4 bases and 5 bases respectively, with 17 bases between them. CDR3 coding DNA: TGTGCCAGCAGTTATGGGGACGCAGGGGTGTATGGCTACACCTTC. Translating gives CASSYGDAGVYGYTF.

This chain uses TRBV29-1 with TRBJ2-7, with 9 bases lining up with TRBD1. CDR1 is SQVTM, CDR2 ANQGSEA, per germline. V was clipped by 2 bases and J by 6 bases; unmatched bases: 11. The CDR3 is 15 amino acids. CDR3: CSVEPGTGWGSEQYF. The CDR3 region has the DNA TGCAGCGTTGAACCCGGGACAGGGTGGGGGAGCGAGCAGTACTTC.

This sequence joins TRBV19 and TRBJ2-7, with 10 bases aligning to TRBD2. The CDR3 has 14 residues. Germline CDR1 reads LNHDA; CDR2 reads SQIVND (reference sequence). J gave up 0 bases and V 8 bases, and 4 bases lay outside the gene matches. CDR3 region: CASSSGGASYEQYF. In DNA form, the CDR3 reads TGTGCCAGTTCAAGCGGGGGGGCCTCCTACGAGCAGTACTTC.